The 2 T cell receptor beta chains below all came from one sample that was sequenced in a study of T cells in placental villitis. This was the immunoSEQ v4 assay. Libraries were prepared by immunoSEQ multiplex PCR; TCRdb keeps only in-frame clonotypes and omits some of them. Here the sample spans approximately 500 clones, about 97% being singletons. The source material was placental tissue containing maternal and fetal cells. Receptors originate from a human donor in good health; the placental T cells may come from both mother and fetus.

The chain is built from TRBV7-9 and TRBJ2-2; D not resolved. V lost 1 base and J lost 3, with 3 bases in between. The CDR3 sequence is 13 residues long. CDR1 is SEHNR and CDR2 is FQNEAQ in the germline V gene (reference sequence). The CDR3 sequence is CASSLEYTGELFF. CDR3 bases: TGTGCCAGCAGCTTAGAATACACCGGGGAGCTGTTTTTT.

The CDR3, as DNA: TGTGCCAGCAGCTTATCCCAGACTAGAATCACAGATACGCAGTATTTT. As protein: CASSLSQTRITDTQYF. This chain links TRBV7-2 with TRBJ2-3; TRBD2 is a possible D gene (6 bases). Germline CDR1 SGHTA, CDR2 FQGNSA. Trimming left V 2 bases short and J 2 bases short, with 14 bases between. The CDR3 length is 16 residues.